The 5 T cell receptor beta chains below come from one sample, sequenced in a study of blood T cell repertoires in COVID-19. Only in-frame clones appear in the TCRdb table, and some are missing; sequencing was by immunoSEQ multiplex PCR. The repertoire holds under 250,000 clones, with 65% to 85% as singletons. Material: peripheral blood. The receptors originated from an elderly woman with acute or convalescent COVID-19.

The rearrangement links TRBV11-2 to TRBJ1-1; perhaps TRBD1 as D (6 bases). V gave up 5 bases and J gave up 3 bases, with 16 bases separating them. The CDR3 contains 15 residues. The V gene's germline CDR1 is SGHAT and CDR2 FQNNGV. CDR3 in amino acids: CASSPGRGAYTEAFF. DNA of the CDR3: TGTGCCAGCAGCCCAGGGCGGGGGGCGTACACTGAAGCTTTCTTT.

The chain is built from TRBV7-3 and TRBJ2-7; possible D gene TRBD1, 5 bases. There are 12 residues in the CDR3. Between the trimmed V and J ends, which lost 5 bases and 7 bases, there was a span of 12 bases. Germline V gene data show CDR1 as SGHTA and CDR2 as FQGTGA. The CDR3, as DNA: TGTGCCAGCAGCAACCCCGCAGGGGAGCAGTACTTC. Its protein product is CASSNPAGEQYF.

V is TRBV6-5 and J is TRBJ1-1, with a weak D call TRBD1 (6 bases). V was cut by 7 bases and J by 4 bases, with 16 bases left in between. Germline CDR1 and CDR2: MNHEY and SVGAGI. This CDR3 is 14 amino acids long. CDR3 loop: CASIPRGGATEAFF. The CDR3 DNA reads as TGTGCCAGCATCCCGAGGGGGGGGGCCACTGAAGCTTTCTTT.

This clone was seen only a few times. J is TRBJ1-6 and V is TRBV19; TRBD1 agrees at 7 bases. Looked up from germline, CDR1 is LNHDA and CDR2 is SQIVND (reference sequence). V lost 2 bases and J lost 8; bases outside the gene matches: 3. The length of the CDR3 is 14 residues. In DNA, the CDR3 is TGTGCCAGTAGTATAACAGGGGTTGATTCACCCCTCCACTTT. Its protein product is CASSITGVDSPLHF.

The V and J genes are TRBV5-1 and TRBJ1-1, with D unresolved. The CDR3 sequence is 14 residues long. From germline, CDR1 is SGHRS and CDR2 YFSETQ. V lost 6 bases to trimming and J lost 1 base, with 13 bases between them. The CDR3 nucleotides read TGCGCCAGCACCCAAGCAGGCCGGAACACTGAAGCTTTCTTT. Its translation is CASTQAGRNTEAFF.